The rows below give T cell receptor beta chains drawn from one sample of a study of OX40 agonist ivuxolimab in advanced cancers. Some clones are missing from TCRdb's copy, which holds only in-frame ones; the method was immunoSEQ multiplex PCR. This table has about 110,000 clones, approximately 89% appearing once. The specimen was CD4+ or CD8+ T cells sorted from blood, collected in a trial of the OX40 agonist ivuxolimab. All receptors derive from an adult with an advanced solid tumor such as melanoma, head and neck, liver or kidney cancer. Each CDR3 is given with its conserved first and last residue. A D gene is named only where the DNA matches it firmly. Size values are once, few and many counts, or a class for expanded clones, and some rows have none.

D gene,clone size,J gene,V gene,CDR3 DNA,CDR3 protein
.,.,TRBJ2-6,TRBV5-1,TGCGCCAGCAGTCCGGGGGACTCTGGGGCCAACGTCCTGACTTTC,CASSPGDSGANVLTF
.,.,TRBJ2-3,TRBV19,TGTGCCAGTAGGCAGGCGGGAGATACGCAGTATTTT,CASRQAGDTQYF
.,.,TRBJ2-5,TRBV20-1,TGCAGTGCTAGAGGCCAAGAGACCCAGTACTTC,CSARGQETQYF
.,.,TRBJ2-2,TRBV28,TGTGCCAGCAGCCGACCGGGAAAGAACACCGGGGAGCTGTTTTTT,CASSRPGKNTGELFF
.,.,TRBJ2-5,TRBV12-5,TGTGCTAGTGGTTTGTCGCAGGGTCTAGGGACCCAGTACTTC,CASGLSQGLGTQYF
.,.,TRBJ1-2,TRBV6-4,TGTGCCAGCAGTGAAACGGGCAGGGGCGTCGGCTACACCTTC,CASSETGRGVGYTF
TRBD1,.,TRBJ1-6,TRBV28,TGTGCCAGCAGATTATCCGGGACAGTAAATTCACCCCTCCACTTT,CASRLSGTVNSPLHF
.,.,TRBJ2-7,TRBV29-1,TGCAGCGTTGGGGGGGAGGAGGCCTACGAGCAGTACTTC,CSVGGEEAYEQYF
TRBD1,.,TRBJ2-2,TRBV19,TGTGCCAGTAATCCTATGGGACAGGGTACGGAAGGGCTGTTTTTT,CASNPMGQGTEGLFF
.,.,TRBJ1-5,TRBV6-5,TGTGCCAGCAGTTCAGGGGCTAGCAATCAGCCCCAGCATTTT,CASSSGASNQPQHF
.,.,TRBJ1-5,TRBV28,TGTGCCAGCAGTCGAGGCGAGCGGCCCCAGCATTTT,CASSRGERPQHF
.,.,TRBJ1-6,TRBV27,TGTGCCAGCAGTTTAAAGACAGGAAATAATTCACCCCTCCACTTT,CASSLKTGNNSPLHF
TRBD1,.,TRBJ2-4,TRBV19,TGTGCCAGTAGTATAGCGAGGGGGCCAGGTATTCAGTACTTC,CASSIARGPGIQYF
TRBD1,.,TRBJ1-1,TRBV10-3,TGTGCCATCAAGATTACGACAGGGGGGAACACTGAAGCTTTCTTT,CAIKITTGGNTEAFF
.,few,TRBJ2-1,TRBV2,TGTGCCAGCAGTCAGGCCATAAACAATGAGCAGTTCTTC,CASSQAINNEQFF
TRBD1,once,TRBJ1-1,TRBV19,TGTGTCAGTAGGACAGGGAGAAACACTGAAGCTTTCTTT,CVSRTGRNTEAFF
.,once,TRBJ2-4,TRBV5-4,TGTGCCAGCAGCTTGGCCGGGGACGAAAACATTCAGTACTTC,CASSLAGDENIQYF
.,.,TRBJ2-5,TRBV4-3,TGCGCCAGCAGCCAAGATAAGGAGACCCAGTACTTC,CASSQDKETQYF
TRBD2,.,TRBJ2-3,TRBV7-2,TGTGCCAGCAGCTCACGAAGCGGGAGCGGGATAGATACGCAGTATTTT,CASSSRSGSGIDTQYF
.,.,TRBJ2-5,TRBV9,TGTGCCAGCAGCGTAGGGCAGGGAATGGAGACCCAGTACTTC,CASSVGQGMETQYF
.,.,TRBJ1-6,TRBV19,TGTGCCAGTAGTCCCTCGGGCACCAAATATTCACCCCTCCACTTT,CASSPSGTKYSPLHF
.,.,TRBJ2-3,TRBV5-1,TGCGCCAGCAGCTCCCTTGTGGGGCGCGACACAGATACGCAGTATTTT,CASSSLVGRDTDTQYF
TRBD1,.,TRBJ2-1,TRBV19,TGTGCCAGTAGGGACTCTTACAGGGGCTCCTACAATGAGCAGTTCTTC,CASRDSYRGSYNEQFF
TRBD1,.,TRBJ1-4,TRBV19,TGTGCCAGTAGTATAGCTGGAGTGGAGGGGGCTTGGGAAAAACTGTTTTTT,CASSIAGVEGAWEKLFF
TRBD1,.,TRBJ2-1,TRBV11-3,TGTGCCAGCAGCCAAAGACAGGGGTTTTACAATGAGCAGTTCTTC,CASSQRQGFYNEQFF
.,.,TRBJ1-3,TRBV5-4,TGTGCCAGCAGCCCCGGACCGGGGGGAAACACCATATATTTT,CASSPGPGGNTIYF
.,.,TRBJ1-1,TRBV7-8,TGTGCCAGCAGCTTAGAGGCGGCACTGCAGGGCACTGAAGCTTTCTTT,CASSLEAALQGTEAFF
.,many,TRBJ2-7,TRBV5-5,TGTGCCAGCAGCTTACATTCAGGGTCCTACGAGCAGTACTTC,CASSLHSGSYEQYF
TRBD1,.,TRBJ1-2,TRBV27,TGTGCCAGCAGTTTGGCAGGACAGGGAGGCAAGGATGGCTACACCTTC,CASSLAGQGGKDGYTF
.,once,TRBJ1-2,TRBV27,TGTGCCAGCAGTTTACAAGGGGCGGAAGGCTACACCTTC,CASSLQGAEGYTF
.,.,TRBJ1-1,TRBV5-5,TGTGCCAGGATTAACACTGAAGCTTTCTTT,CARINTEAFF
TRBD1,.,TRBJ1-1,TRBV6-5,TGTGCCAGCAGTAAACGGGACAGGGGAGGCACTGAAGCTTTCTTT,CASSKRDRGGTEAFF
.,.,TRBJ2-5,TRBV5-4,TGTGCCAGCAGCTTGGGGAGGGGAGCAGAGACCCAGTACTTC,CASSLGRGAETQYF
TRBD1,.,TRBJ1-2,TRBV7-2,TGTGCCAGCAGCGCCGAGGGGACAGGATGGGGCTACACCTTC,CASSAEGTGWGYTF
.,.,TRBJ2-5,TRBV21-1,TGTGCCAGCAGCAAGACAGTAAAAGAGACCCAGTACTTC,CASSKTVKETQYF
.,.,TRBJ1-2,TRBV19,TGTGCCAGTAGTTCCTCCGAGGTGGCTAACTATGGCTACACCTTC,CASSSSEVANYGYTF
TRBD1,.,TRBJ1-1,TRBV6-1,TGTGCCAGCGGTTCAGGGGGCGCGGAGGACACTGAAGCTTTCTTT,CASGSGGAEDTEAFF
TRBD1,.,TRBJ1-1,TRBV19,TGTGCCAGTACCCTACAGGGGGAGTCCACTGAAGCTTTCTTT,CASTLQGESTEAFF
TRBD1,.,TRBJ2-2,TRBV7-3,TGTGCCAGCAGCACTGGGGCAGGGGGCGATGGCACCGGGGAGCTGTTTTTT,CASSTGAGGDGTGELFF
TRBD1,.,TRBJ1-5,TRBV4-2,TGTGCCAGCAGCCAAAGACAGGGGGATCAGCCCCAGCATTTT,CASSQRQGDQPQHF
.,.,TRBJ2-6,TRBV5-4,TGTGCCAGCAGCCCCGGGACATCCTCTGGGGCCAACGTCCTGACTTTC,CASSPGTSSGANVLTF
.,once,TRBJ2-3,TRBV6-5,TGTGCCAGCAGATTAAGAGGTGTGGATACGCAGTATTTT,CASRLRGVDTQYF
TRBD1,few,TRBJ1-2,TRBV29-1,TGCAGCGTTGTCCGGCGGGACAGGGGGCAAGGGGGCTACACCTTC,CSVVRRDRGQGGYTF
.,.,TRBJ2-1,TRBV7-2,TGTGCCAGCAGCTTAAATGTCGTGGATAATGAGCAGTTCTTC,CASSLNVVDNEQFF
TRBD2,once,TRBJ2-7,TRBV5-1,TGCGCCAGCAGCTCCCCGTTGACCCGGACTAGTAGTTCGGAGCAGTACTTC,CASSSPLTRTSSSEQYF
.,.,TRBJ1-3,TRBV19,TGTGCCAGTGTGGACGTAAGCTCTGGAAACACCATATATTTT,CASVDVSSGNTIYF
.,.,TRBJ1-2,TRBV15,TGTGCCACCAGCGGGTACCCCCGGGGGTATGGCTACACCTTC,CATSGYPRGYGYTF
.,.,TRBJ2-7,TRBV28,TGTGCCAGCAGTCCTCTGTCTATTGAAGGGCAGTACTTC,CASSPLSIEGQYF
.,.,TRBJ2-7,TRBV4-3,TGCGCCAGCAGCCAAATCGGCTCTCCATCCGGAGGTGGTGAGCAGTACTTC,CASSQIGSPSGGGEQYF
.,.,TRBJ1-3,TRBV7-2,TGTGCCAGCAGCTTAAGTGGGGCAGCTAGCTCTGGAAACACCATATATTTT,CASSLSGAASSGNTIYF
.,.,TRBJ2-7,TRBV5-1,TGCGCCAGCAGCTTCGACATTTGCTACGAGCAGTACTTC,CASSFDICYEQYF
.,.,TRBJ2-5,TRBV10-3,TGTGCCATCAGTGAGTCGATAACCAGGGTAGAGACCCAGTACTTC,CAISESITRVETQYF
TRBD2,.,TRBJ2-7,TRBV7-2,TGTGCCAGCAGCTTAGGTATGCTAGCGGGAGTAGGTGAGCAGTACTTC,CASSLGMLAGVGEQYF
.,few,TRBJ2-2,TRBV6-6,TGTGCCAGCAGTCGCGACAGCACCGGGGAGCTGTTTTTT,CASSRDSTGELFF
.,.,TRBJ2-3,TRBV5-1,TGCGCCAGCAGCCCCGGAGGGTTCGGGACAGATACGCAGTATTTT,CASSPGGFGTDTQYF